The 27 T cell receptor beta chains below were found in one sample sequenced in a study of blood T cell repertoires in COVID-19. Sequencing used immunoSEQ multiplex PCR; TCRdb keeps in-frame clones, though not all of them. Here the sample spans about 220,000 clones, about 80% being singletons. Specimen: peripheral blood. The receptors stem from a woman aged 25 to 39 who had recovered from COVID-19.

In DNA, the CDR3 is TGTGCCAGCAGCGTCGGGACAGGGGGCACTGGGGCCAACGTCCTGACTTTC. It encodes CASSVGTGGTGANVLTF. The chain employs TRBV9 and TRBJ2-6; TRBD1 agrees at 12 bases. V was clipped by 2 bases and J by 2 bases; unmatched bases: 2. CDR1 is SGDLS, CDR2 YYNGEE, per germline. CDR3 length: 17 residues.

The chain couples TRBV21-1 to TRBJ2-3; the D call in the table, TRBD1, was not verified against the DNA. TRBV21-1 is recorded as a pseudogene. The CDR3 covers 12 residues. DNA for the CDR3: TGTGCCAGCAGCGGGGCGTCGGGTACGCAGTATTTT. Protein product: CASSGASGTQYF.

This clone was observed once. The chain has TRBV19 and TRBJ2-7; 10 nucleotides match TRBD2. J gave up 2 bases and V 4 bases, and 8 bases lay outside the gene matches. Germline V CDR1 and CDR2: LNHDA, SQIVND (reference sequence). CDR3 length: 16 residues. The DNA of the CDR3 is TGTGCCAGTAGTAGCCCTAGCGGGAGCCGCCCCTACGAGCAGTACTTC. This codes for CASSSPSGSRPYEQYF.

J is TRBJ2-1 and V is TRBV29-1; D is unclear. This CDR3 has 10 amino acids. The V end lost 6 bases, the J end lost 3 bases, and 3 bases lay between the germline ends. CDR1 is SQVTM, CDR2 ANQGSEA, per germline. This CDR3 is CSVIYNEQFF. The CDR3 DNA is TGCAGCGTCATCTACAATGAGCAGTTCTTC.

The gene calls are TRBV10-3 and TRBJ2-5; 9 nucleotides match TRBD1. V was pared by 4 bases and J by 6 bases, with 6 bases of the junction left unmatched. Germline V CDR1 and CDR2: ENHRY, SYGVKD. The CDR3 has 14 amino acids. In DNA form, the CDR3 reads TGTGCCATCAGTGGAAGGGGACAGGGCAAGACCCAGTACTTC. This encodes CAISGRGQGKTQYF.

The rearrangement links TRBV9 to TRBJ2-1; D remains unclear. Between the trimmed V and J ends, which lost 4 bases and 8 bases, there was a span of 16 bases. This CDR3 is 14 amino acids long. Looked up from germline, CDR1 is SGDLS and CDR2 is YYNGEE. CDR3 nucleotide sequence: TGTGCCAGCAGCCCGGTATCCCCCAGCGATGAGCAGTTCTTC. Translation gives CASSPVSPSDEQFF.

The J gene is TRBJ1-5, the V gene TRBV28, with D possibly matching TRBD1 (6 bases). CDR1 is MDHEN and CDR2 is SYDVKM in the germline V gene. The CDR3 consists of 17 residues. Trimming removed 3 bases from V and 0 bases from J, with 15 bases in between. CDR3 in amino acids: CASSFFRTDYSNQPQHF. The CDR3, as DNA: TGTGCCAGCAGTTTTTTTAGGACAGACTATAGCAATCAGCCCCAGCATTTT. Full variable domain (remainder filled in from reference TRBV28 and TRBJ1-5): DVKVTQSSRYLVKRTGEKVFLECVQDMDHENMFWYRQDPGLGLRLIYFSYDVKMKEKGDIPEGYSVSREKKERFSLILESASTNQTSMYLCASSFFRTDYSNQPQHFGDGTRLSIL.

The chain has TRBV5-1 and TRBJ1-4; D uncertain. The germline V and J ends were trimmed by 1 base and 4 bases, with 8 bases remaining between them. The germline V gene has CDR1 SGHRS and CDR2 YFSETQ. The CDR3 has 14 residues. CDR3 in DNA: TGCGCCAGCAGCTTGATTCCGAGTAATGAAAAACTGTTTTTT. Protein sequence: CASSLIPSNEKLFF.

The V and J genes are TRBV6-1 and TRBJ2-2; TRBD1 agrees at 10 bases. With V trimmed by 2 bases and J by 5 bases, 2 bases remained unmatched. The germline V gene has CDR1 MNHNS and CDR2 SASEGT. This CDR3 spans 15 amino acids. The CDR3 loop is CASSEPGQGTGELFF. The CDR3 DNA reads as TGTGCCAGCAGTGAACCGGGACAGGGGACCGGGGAGCTGTTTTTT.

The V call is TRBV19, the J call TRBJ2-5; perhaps TRBD2 as D (6 bases). Per the germline V gene, CDR1 is LNHDA and CDR2 is SQIVND (reference sequence). The CDR3 contains 15 residues. V dropped 5 bases and J dropped 0 bases, with 13 bases sitting between them. The CDR3 sequence is CASSPGLTYQETQYF. Here the CDR3 DNA reads TGTGCCAGTAGTCCCGGACTAACCTACCAAGAGACCCAGTACTTC.

The chain uses TRBV28 and TRBJ2-3, with 7 bases that match TRBD2. J gave up 5 bases and V 10 bases, and 9 bases lay outside the gene matches. The CDR3 has 13 amino acids. Germline V gives CDR1 MDHEN, CDR2 SYDVKM. The CDR3, as DNA: TGTGCCACCCATCCTAGCGGCGGAGATACGCAGTATTTT. Its protein is CATHPSGGDTQYF.

This clone came up a few times. This chain connects TRBV19 to TRBJ1-1; 12 nucleotides line up with TRBD1. Trimming removed 6 bases from V and 5 bases from J; junction bases left unmatched: 7. Germline CDR1 is LNHDA and CDR2 is SQIVND (reference sequence). The CDR3 length is 15 residues. CDR3 residues: CASRPRDRGQTEAFF. The CDR3 DNA sequence: TGTGCCAGTAGGCCCCGGGACAGGGGGCAAACTGAAGCTTTCTTT.

The chain has TRBV28 and TRBJ2-3, with 8 positions matching TRBD2. CDR3 length: 17 amino acids. The germline V gene has CDR1 MDHEN and CDR2 SYDVKM. V shed 2 bases and J 3 bases; nucleotides not matched to a gene: 10. CDR3 in amino acids: CASSLPNQGTRTDTQYF. The CDR3 nucleotides are TGTGCCAGCAGTTTACCCAACCAAGGGACTAGAACAGATACGCAGTATTTT. The full variable domain, with the rest looked up from reference TRBV28 and TRBJ2-3, is DVKVTQSSRYLVKRTGEKVFLECVQDMDHENMFWYRQDPGLGLRLIYFSYDVKMKEKGDIPEGYSVSREKKERFSLILESASTNQTSMYLCASSLPNQGTRTDTQYFGPGTRLTVL.

CDR3 bases: TGTGCCAGCAGCAAAGCTAGCGGGAACACCGGGGAGCTGTTTTTT. Its protein product is CASSKASGNTGELFF. The chain couples TRBV21-1 to TRBJ2-2; the table names TRBD2, a call not compared with the DNA. TRBV21-1 is labeled a pseudogene. The CDR3 runs 15 residues.

The CDR3 coding sequence is TGCGCCAGCAGTGAACAGGGGGGTTCACCCCTCCACTTT. Protein product: CASSEQGGSPLHF. The chain recombines TRBV10-2 with TRBJ1-6, with 8 bases matching TRBD1. Germline V CDR1 and CDR2: WSHSY, SAAADI. V shed 3 bases and J 9 bases; nucleotides not matched to a gene: 1. The CDR3 totals 13 residues.

This chain uses TRBV7-8 with TRBJ2-7, with D possibly being TRBD2 (6 bases). V was clipped by 5 bases and J by 0 bases, with 14 bases between them. This CDR3 is 15 amino acids long. CDR1 SGHVS and CDR2 FQNEAQ come from the germline V gene. The DNA for the CDR3 is TGTGCCAGCAGCAAATTCTCGGGGGACTCCTACGAGCAGTACTTC. Translation: CASSKFSGDSYEQYF.

In this sample, this clone turned up once. The chain joins TRBV5-6 to TRBJ1-1; unclear D gene. The CDR3 is made up of 13 amino acids. V was clipped by 2 bases and J by 1 base, with 6 bases between them. Germline loops: CDR1 SGHDT, CDR2 YYEEEE. Written as DNA, the CDR3 is TGTGCCAGCAGCTTACGGGGGAACACTGAAGCTTTCTTT. Translation: CASSLRGNTEAFF.

This clone showed up just once. The chain carries TRBV3-1 (or the pseudogene TRBV3-2) and TRBJ2-1, with 7 bases that match TRBD2. J gave up 0 bases and V 3 bases, and 11 bases lay outside the gene matches. The CDR3 sequence is 18 residues long. Germline V gives CDR1 LGHDT, CDR2 YNNKEL (reference sequence). Here the CDR3 DNA reads TGTGCCAGCAGCCATGCTAGGGAGGGGACGGGCTCCTACAATGAGCAGTTCTTC. This sequence encodes CASSHAREGTGSYNEQFF.

The chain employs TRBV28 and TRBJ1-2, with TRBD1 matching 8 bases. V lost 5 bases to trimming and J lost 4 bases; unmatched junction nucleotides: 6. The V gene's germline CDR1 is MDHEN and CDR2 SYDVKM. This CDR3 has 14 amino acids. The CDR3 sequence: CASSTGGSPYGYTF. DNA for the CDR3: TGTGCCAGCAGTACAGGGGGTTCACCCTATGGCTACACCTTC.

The gene calls are TRBV7-3 and TRBJ2-3; 12 nucleotides match TRBD2. Germline V gene data show CDR1 as SGHTA and CDR2 as FQGTGA. The CDR3 contains 17 residues. The V and J ends lost 5 bases and 4 bases, in that order; junction bases with no gene match: 10. The CDR3 protein is CASSRGLAGGPADTQYF. CDR3 in DNA: TGTGCCAGCAGCCGTGGGCTAGCGGGAGGGCCGGCAGATACGCAGTATTTT.

The V gene is TRBV7-2, the J gene TRBJ2-1; 8 nucleotides align to TRBD2. CDR3 length: 14 residues. Per germline, CDR1 SGHTA and CDR2 FQGNSA. The junction had 13 bases not matched to a gene; V was cut back by 10 bases and J by 8 bases. Here the CDR3 reads CANPKDGRGDEQFF. The CDR3, as DNA: TGTGCCAATCCTAAGGACGGGAGGGGTGATGAGCAGTTCTTC. Together with reference TRBV7-2 and TRBJ2-1, the CDR3 gives the full variable domain: GAGVSQSPSNKVTEKGKDVELRCDPISGHTALYWYRQSLGQGLEFLIYFQGNSAPDKSGLPSDRFSAERTGGSVSTLTIQRTQQEDSAVYLCANPKDGRGDEQFFGPGTRLTVL.

The chain has TRBV4-1 and TRBJ2-5, with a tentative D call TRBD1 (5 bases). V lost 0 bases to trimming and J lost 5 bases, with 13 bases between them. Germline V gene data show CDR1 as MGHRA and CDR2 as YSYEKL. This CDR3 has 15 amino acids. The CDR3 DNA is TGCGCCAGCAGCCAAGAGAGCAGGGTAAGGGAGACCCAGTACTTC. Protein sequence: CASSQESRVRETQYF.

The rearrangement uses TRBV2 and TRBJ2-5; 8 bases are a match to TRBD1. V shed 8 bases and J 5 bases; nucleotides not matched to a gene: 10. The V gene's germline CDR1 is SNHLY and CDR2 FYNNEI. This CDR3 has 14 residues. The CDR3 protein is CASLTDRGWETQYF. The CDR3 nucleotides are TGTGCCAGCCTCACTGACAGGGGCTGGGAGACCCAGTACTTC.

This clone came up once. The chain is built from TRBV4-1 and TRBJ1-2; D ambiguous. This CDR3 has 14 residues. Germline V gene sequence: CDR1 MGHRA, CDR2 YSYEKL. Trimming cost V 2 bases and J 7 bases, with 14 bases left between them. This CDR3 is CASSQNSGPSGYTF. The CDR3 DNA reads TGCGCCAGCAGCCAAAATAGCGGACCGTCTGGCTACACCTTC.

This CDR3 reads CASSARSGVTDTQYF. In DNA, the CDR3 is TGTGCCAGCAGCGCAAGATCAGGGGTCACAGATACGCAGTATTTT. The rearrangement uses TRBV14 and TRBJ2-3; a weak D match, TRBD1 (6 bases). V was pared by 5 bases and J by 2 bases, with 14 bases between. Germline values: CDR1 SGHDN, CDR2 FVKESK. The CDR3 is made up of 15 amino acids.

CDR3 region: CASRPGGFGEKLFF. As DNA, the CDR3 is TGTGCCAGCAGACCGGGGGGATTCGGTGAAAAACTGTTTTTT. The chain has TRBV27 and TRBJ1-4; D perhaps matches TRBD1 (5 bases). This CDR3 is 14 amino acids long. CDR1 is MNHEY, CDR2 SMNVEV, per germline (reference sequence). The V gene lost 6 bases and the J gene lost 7 bases, with 15 bases spanning the gap.

This rearrangement joins TRBV3-1 (or the pseudogene TRBV3-2) to TRBJ2-5; 9 bases agree with TRBD2. The length of the CDR3 is 14 residues. V shed 5 bases, J shed 2 bases, and the junction held 3 bases outside the gene matches. From germline, CDR1 is LGHDT and CDR2 YNNKEL (reference sequence). CDR3 sequence: CASSVAGVQETQYF. The CDR3 DNA is TGTGCCAGCAGCGTAGCGGGGGTACAAGAGACCCAGTACTTC.